These 20 T cell receptor beta chains share one sample of origin, sequenced in a study of T cell responses to AZD1222 COVID-19 vaccine. Repertoires were generated with immunoSEQ multiplex PCR, while TCRdb's copy carries only in-frame clones and drops some. The table shows roughly 110,000 clones, with 89% occurring only once. The sequences come from peripheral blood, collected on day 0 of AZD1222 vaccination. These receptors were obtained from an adult in good health.

This rearrangement joins TRBV5-5 to TRBJ1-1; D gene unclear. V was shortened by 3 bases and J by 0 bases, with 15 bases between the two germline ends. The CDR3 covers 16 residues. Germline V gives CDR1 SGHKS, CDR2 YYEKEE (reference sequence). The CDR3, as DNA: TGTGCCAGCAGCTCCCCGCACGGGATTATGAACACTGAAGCTTTCTTT. This sequence encodes CASSSPHGIMNTEAFF.

The V gene is TRBV6-5, the J gene TRBJ1-4; D not certain. CDR1 is MNHEY and CDR2 is SVGAGI in the germline V gene. The CDR3 totals 14 residues. The V end lost 0 bases, the J end lost 7 bases, and 9 bases lay between the germline ends. The CDR3 is CASSYSVSSEKLFF. The DNA for the CDR3 is TGTGCCAGCAGTTACTCGGTTTCTAGTGAAAAACTGTTTTTT.

The V and J genes are TRBV5-5 and TRBJ2-5; D is unclear. The V end was cut by 0 bases, the J end by 4 bases, with 4 bases between. CDR3 length equals 12 residues. Per germline, CDR1 SGHKS and CDR2 YYEKEE (reference sequence). Written as DNA, the CDR3 is TGTGCCAGCAGCTTGGCCGGAGAGACCCAGTACTTC. This translates into CASSLAGETQYF.

The genes are TRBV2 and TRBJ1-1; weak D call: TRBD1 (6 bases). V was cut by 5 bases and J by 6 bases, with 19 bases left in between. CDR3 length: 15 residues. CDR1 and CDR2 from the germline V gene are SNHLY and FYNNEI. The CDR3 reads CASSTRGRGGAEAFF. DNA of the CDR3: TGTGCCAGCAGTACCAGGGGACGTGGTGGCGCTGAAGCTTTCTTT.

This clone was seen more than once but under ten times. This chain uses TRBV29-1 with TRBJ2-7; TRBD2 matches at 8 bases. Germline CDR1 and CDR2: SQVTM and ANQGSEA. The CDR3 runs to 15 residues. The V gene end was trimmed by 4 bases and the J gene end by 3 bases; junction bases not matched to a gene: 11. CDR3 sequence: CSVAGVAGRSYEQYF. Written as DNA, the CDR3 is TGCAGCGTTGCCGGGGTAGCGGGACGCAGCTACGAGCAGTACTTC.

The genes are TRBV4-1 and TRBJ1-5, with no clear D. CDR3 length equals 15 residues. Germline V CDR1 and CDR2: MGHRA, YSYEKL. V gave up 2 bases and J gave up 0 bases, with 8 bases separating them. CDR3 in DNA: TGCGCCAGCAGCCAATACGACACTAGCAATCAGCCCCAGCATTTT. It translates to CASSQYDTSNQPQHF.

This clone appeared once. CDR3 in DNA: TGTGCCAGCAGTTACGAACCAGCTAACACTGAAGCTTTCTTT. It codes for CASSYEPANTEAFF. J is TRBJ1-1 and V is TRBV6-5, with D hard to call. The CDR3 is made up of 14 amino acids. Looked up from germline, CDR1 is MNHEY and CDR2 is SVGAGI. V was pared by 2 bases and J by 2 bases, with 9 bases between.

This clone was observed a handful of times. The rearrangement links TRBV7-2 to TRBJ1-3; TRBD1 aligns across 7 bases. The germline CDR1 and CDR2 sequences are SGHTA and FQGNSA. This CDR3 is built from 15 residues. The V segment lost 4 bases and the J segment 6 bases; nucleotides outside the gene matches: 9. CDR3 in DNA: TGTGCCAGCAGCTCTCGAGACAGGGATAAAAACACCATATATTTT. It codes for CASSSRDRDKNTIYF.

The rearrangement links TRBV7-3 to TRBJ2-7, with 11 bases that match TRBD2. CDR3 length equals 17 residues. With V trimmed by 0 bases and J by 3 bases, 7 bases remained unmatched. Germline CDR1 is SGHTA and CDR2 is FQGTGA. CDR3 amino acids: CASSLTSGTSGRYEQYF. CDR3 nucleotide sequence: TGTGCCAGCAGCTTAACTTCCGGGACTAGCGGTCGCTACGAGCAGTACTTC.

The V call is TRBV28, the J call TRBJ1-4; 7 bases align to TRBD1. This CDR3 has 13 amino acids. J lost 6 bases, V lost 6 bases, and 4 bases had no gene match. Germline V gives CDR1 MDHEN, CDR2 SYDVKM. CDR3 residues: CASSLGQDEKLFF. CDR3 nucleotides: TGTGCCAGCAGCCTTGGACAGGATGAAAAACTGTTTTTT. Full variable domain (remainder filled in from reference TRBV28 and TRBJ1-4): DVKVTQSSRYLVKRTGEKVFLECVQDMDHENMFWYRQDPGLGLRLIYFSYDVKMKEKGDIPEGYSVSREKKERFSLILESASTNQTSMYLCASSLGQDEKLFFGSGTQLSVL.

The chain recombines TRBV6-1 with TRBJ1-5; maybe TRBD1 (5 bases). Per the germline V gene, CDR1 is MNHNS and CDR2 is SASEGT. V shed 3 bases and J shed 6 bases, with 12 bases lying between them. The length of the CDR3 is 14 residues. CDR3 in DNA: TGTGCCAGCAGTGAGGAACCAGGGCTTCAGCCCCAGCATTTT. It translates to CASSEEPGLQPQHF.

CDR3 nucleotide sequence: TGTGCCAGCAGCTCGCGACAGGTTACCCACGAGCAGTACTTC. Its protein is CASSSRQVTHEQYF. This chain joins TRBV5-4 and TRBJ2-7; D is perhaps TRBD1 (6 bases). CDR3 length equals 14 residues. The V and J ends lost 3 bases and 5 bases respectively, with 15 bases between them. Germline lookup yields CDR1 SGHNT and CDR2 YYREEE (reference sequence).

This rearrangement joins TRBV11-3 to TRBJ2-5, with unresolved D. The CDR3 runs 15 residues. V was cut by 2 bases and J by 2 bases, with 12 bases left in between. Germline values: CDR1 SGHNT, CDR2 YENEEA. The CDR3 protein is CASSLRETEQETQYF. The CDR3 DNA is TGTGCCAGCAGCTTAAGGGAAACAGAGCAAGAGACCCAGTACTTC.

This clone has just one count. The chain is built from TRBV27 and TRBJ1-2; tentatively, D is TRBD1 (6 bases). The germline gives CDR1 MNHEY, CDR2 SMNVEV (reference sequence). The CDR3 is 12 residues long. V gave up 4 bases and J gave up 7 bases, with 10 bases separating them. In nucleotides, the CDR3 is TGTGCCAGCAGTTCGACAGGATTTGGCTACACCTTC. Amino acids: CASSSTGFGYTF.

This chain links TRBV15 with TRBJ1-3; unclear D gene. Germline V gene lookup returns CDR1 LNHNV and CDR2 YYDKDF (reference sequence). Between the trimmed V and J ends, which lost 5 bases and 4 bases, there was a span of 9 bases. The CDR3 consists of 13 residues. In nucleotides, the CDR3 is TGTGCCACCAGCCCTATAGTGGGAAACACCATATATTTT. Translating gives CATSPIVGNTIYF.

The chain uses TRBV5-1 and TRBJ1-2, with TRBD1 as a possible D gene (6 bases). Germline assignment: CDR1 SGHRS and CDR2 YFSETQ. CDR3 length: 13 amino acids. Trimming removed 1 base from V and 6 bases from J, with 10 bases in between. The CDR3 DNA is TGCGCCAGCAGCTTGTTGGGGGCGGATGGCTACACCTTC. As protein: CASSLLGADGYTF.

The chain recombines TRBV7-2 with TRBJ2-7; 9 bases fit TRBD2. V lost 6 bases and J lost 5; bases outside the gene matches: 8. The CDR3 totals 14 residues. Germline V gene lookup returns CDR1 SGHTA and CDR2 FQGNSA. The CDR3 region has the DNA TGTGCCAGCAGACCCGGGGTAGCGGGGGACGAGCAGTACTTC. Residues: CASRPGVAGDEQYF.

This chain uses TRBV9 with TRBJ1-6, with TRBD1 identical over 8 bases. The CDR3 has 17 amino acids. V lost 3 bases and J lost 0; bases outside the gene matches: 5. Germline V gives CDR1 SGDLS, CDR2 YYNGEE. CDR3 nucleotide sequence: TGTGCCAGCAGCGGGACAGGGCTGGGCTCCTATAATTCACCCCTCCACTTT. Its protein is CASSGTGLGSYNSPLHF.

J is TRBJ1-1 and V is TRBV4-1, with 10 nucleotides matching TRBD1. The CDR3 has 16 residues. Trimming at V came to 1 base and at J to 5 bases, leaving 7 bases not matched to a gene. Germline V gene data show CDR1 as MGHRA and CDR2 as YSYEKL. CDR3 in DNA: TGCGCCAGCAGCCAAGCCGGGACAGGGGATTGGACTGAAGCTTTCTTT. This translates into CASSQAGTGDWTEAFF.

The chain combines TRBV6-2 or TRBV6-3 with TRBJ1-5; no firm D call. Germline V gives CDR1 MNHEY, CDR2 SVGEGT. The CDR3 totals 17 residues. Trimming took off 5 bases at V and 3 bases at J, with 20 bases between the two ends. CDR3 amino acids: CASSKTAVAAFNQPQHF. CDR3 bases: TGTGCCAGCAGTAAGACGGCGGTGGCGGCCTTCAATCAGCCCCAGCATTTT.